A single sample is the source of the 24 T cell receptor beta chains below, sequenced in a study of cytomegalovirus exposure and HLA in healthy donors. Sequencing was performed with immunoSEQ multiplex PCR; in TCRdb, only in-frame clones are kept and a portion is missing. In the table there are under 200,000 clones, about 90% of which are singletons. Input material: PBMCs. These receptors all come from a young woman in good health and CMV-seropositive.

This chain uses TRBV7-2 with TRBJ2-1, with 8 nucleotides matching TRBD2. The CDR3 is made up of 15 amino acids. V dropped 3 bases and J dropped 9; count of bases not matched to a gene: 10. The germline V gene has CDR1 SGHTA and CDR2 FQGNSA. The CDR3 DNA reads TGTGCCAGCAGCTTCCCCCCTCCGGGAGGGGGTGAGCAGTTCTTC. Translation: CASSFPPPGGGEQFF.

The genes are TRBV11-2 and TRBJ2-7, with TRBD2 identical over 8 bases. The germline CDR1 and CDR2 sequences are SGHAT and FQNNGV. V lost 4 bases, J lost 5 bases, and 10 bases stayed unmatched. The CDR3 sequence is 15 residues long. CDR3 region: CASSSLQREPNEQYF. The CDR3 DNA reads TGTGCCAGCAGCTCCCTTCAGCGGGAGCCCAACGAGCAGTACTTC.

Details on this clone: The sample has other DNA sequences that encode this CDR3 too. The J gene is TRBJ2-7, the V gene TRBV28, with 8 bases fitting TRBD1. Germline V gene data show CDR1 as MDHEN and CDR2 as SYDVKM. The J segment lost 4 bases and the V segment lost 6 bases, leaving 5 bases of the junction unmatched. CDR3 length: 13 amino acids. The CDR3 nucleotides read TGTGCCAGCAGCCTGACAGGGGTATACGAGCAGTACTTC. Its protein is CASSLTGVYEQYF.

This clone was found once. The J gene is TRBJ2-2, the V gene TRBV25-1; D possibly corresponds to TRBD1 (5 bases). Trimming removed 6 bases at V and 1 base at J, with 6 bases between. Germline lookup yields CDR1 MGHDK and CDR2 SYGVNS. This CDR3 has 13 amino acids. The CDR3 bases are TGTGCCAGCAGACAGGAGAACACCGGGGAGCTGTTTTTT. This encodes CASRQENTGELFF.

The chain combines TRBV6-5 with TRBJ2-7; 9 nucleotides align to TRBD1. Trimming cost V 5 bases and J 4 bases; bases outside gene matches: 3. CDR3 length equals 13 residues. Germline CDR1 and CDR2: MNHEY and SVGAGI. For the CDR3, the DNA is TGTGCCAGCAGTACAGGGGGCGGGTACGAGCAGTACTTC. This sequence encodes CASSTGGGYEQYF.

The chain is built from TRBV4-2 and TRBJ2-7; weak D call: TRBD2 (5 bases). Germline V gene data show CDR1 as LGHNA and CDR2 as YNFKEQ. CDR3 length equals 18 residues. V was clipped by 0 bases and J by 0 bases, with 18 bases between them. In nucleotides, the CDR3 is TGTGCCAGCAGCCAAGATCCCTGGCGGCGGAGGAGCTCCTACGAGCAGTACTTC. Its protein product is CASSQDPWRRRSSYEQYF.

The gene calls are TRBV27 and TRBJ1-2, with a tentative D call TRBD1 (6 bases). Germline CDR1 reads MNHEY; CDR2 reads SMNVEV (reference sequence). Trimming pared 6 bases from V and 7 bases from J, leaving 15 bases between. The CDR3 runs 13 residues. CDR3 nucleotides: TGTGCCAGCAGGCTAGACAGGTTAGGTGGCTACACCTTC. Translating it yields CASRLDRLGGYTF.

The chain carries TRBV6-1 and TRBJ2-1; D possibly corresponds to TRBD2 (6 bases). Trimming stripped 1 base from V and 2 bases from J, with 6 bases between. Germline loops: CDR1 MNHNS, CDR2 SASEGT. CDR3 length: 14 residues. The CDR3 region is CASSEGTTYNEQFF. CDR3 bases: TGTGCCAGCAGTGAAGGGACTACCTACAATGAGCAGTTCTTC.

This rearrangement joins TRBV5-1 to TRBJ2-3, with 10 bases aligning to TRBD2. The CDR3 is 16 amino acids. Germline V gene data show CDR1 as SGHRS and CDR2 as YFSETQ. Trimming at V came to 0 bases and at J to 6 bases, leaving 7 bases not matched to a gene. CDR3 sequence reads: CASSLASGGIADTQYF. CDR3 coding DNA: TGCGCCAGCAGCTTGGCTAGCGGGGGCATCGCGGATACGCAGTATTTT.

This clone was seen a single time. The chain recombines TRBV11-2 with TRBJ2-1, with 8 bases fitting TRBD2. The CDR3 covers 16 residues. From germline, CDR1 is SGHAT and CDR2 FQNNGV. Losses at the gene ends were 5 bases for V and 7 bases for J; bases not matched to a gene: 13. CDR3 residues: CASSPIVRGRLNEQFF. CDR3 in DNA: TGTGCCAGCAGCCCAATAGTACGCGGGAGGTTAAATGAGCAGTTCTTC.

The gene calls are TRBV6-5 and TRBJ1-2; 7 bases are shared with TRBD1. There are 15 residues in the CDR3. V shed 0 bases, J shed 5 bases, and the junction held 6 bases outside the gene matches. Germline V gene lookup returns CDR1 MNHEY and CDR2 SVGAGI. The CDR3 protein is CASSYSTRGYYGYTF. CDR3 DNA sequence: TGTGCCAGCAGTTACTCTACCAGGGGGTATTATGGCTACACCTTC.

In its sample, this clone was seen a few times. This chain links TRBV7-9 with TRBJ2-7; 9 bases are a match to TRBD2. The germline V gene encodes CDR1 SEHNR and CDR2 FQNEAQ (reference sequence). The CDR3 totals 15 residues. V dropped 5 bases and J dropped 4; count of bases not matched to a gene: 9. In DNA, the CDR3 is TGTGCCAGCAGCCCGGTCGCGGGAGGGAAGTACGAGCAGTACTTC. Amino acids: CASSPVAGGKYEQYF.

The chain employs TRBV5-4 and TRBJ1-2, with 7 positions matching TRBD1. Germline trimming cut 1 base from V and 3 bases from J; bases unmatched to any gene: 3. This CDR3 is 14 amino acids long. Germline CDR1 is SGHNT and CDR2 is YYREEE (reference sequence). CDR3 region: CASSLFGTDYGYTF. CDR3 coding DNA: TGTGCCAGCAGCTTGTTCGGGACAGACTATGGCTACACCTTC.

CDR3 nucleotides: TGTGCCAGCAGTATACCCGGGACAGGGCACGAGCAGTACTTC. As protein: CASSIPGTGHEQYF. This sequence joins TRBV28 and TRBJ2-7, with 9 bases aligning to TRBD1. The CDR3 contains 14 residues. Trimming removed 5 bases from V and 5 bases from J; junction bases left unmatched: 7. Per germline, CDR1 MDHEN and CDR2 SYDVKM.

This chain joins TRBV27 and TRBJ2-1, with 10 positions matching TRBD2. Germline CDR1 reads MNHEY; CDR2 reads SMNVEV (reference sequence). This CDR3 region has 16 residues. V trimming: 6 bases; J trimming: 1 base; junction bases outside the gene matches: 6. The CDR3 bases are TGTGCCAGCAGCACTCTACTAGCGGGGTCCTACAATGAGCAGTTCTTC. Residues: CASSTLLAGSYNEQFF.

The V call is TRBV11-3, the J call TRBJ2-2, with a weak D call TRBD2 (5 bases). The V and J ends lost 1 base and 0 bases respectively, with 9 bases between them. The germline CDR1 and CDR2 sequences are SGHNT and YENEEA. The CDR3 is made up of 16 amino acids. CDR3 region: CASSLVDSANTGELFF. CDR3 bases: TGTGCCAGCAGCTTAGTGGACTCAGCGAACACCGGGGAGCTGTTTTTT. Supplemented by reference TRBV11-3 and TRBJ2-2, the full variable domain reads EAGVVQSPRYKIIEKKQPVAFWCNPISGHNTLYWYLQNLGQGPELLIRYENEEAVDDSQLPKDRFSAERLKGVDSTLKIQPAELGDSAVYLCASSLVDSANTGELFFGEGSRLTVL.

The chain combines TRBV19 with TRBJ2-1; 15 bases are shared with TRBD2. Trimming cost V 8 bases and J 10 bases; bases outside gene matches: 6. The CDR3 has 14 amino acids. Germline-derived CDR1 and CDR2 are LNHDA and SQIVND (reference sequence). The DNA for the CDR3 is TGTGCCAGTTCCGGGACTAGCGGGGGGTTAGAGCAGTTCTTC. This gives the protein CASSGTSGGLEQFF. Looking up the rest from reference TRBV19 and TRBJ2-1 gives the full variable domain: DGGITQSPKYLFRKEGQNVTLSCEQNLNHDAMYWYRQDPGQGLRLIYYSQIVNDFQKGDIAEGYSVSREKKESFPLTVTSAQKNPTAFYLCASSGTSGGLEQFFGPGTRLTVL.

The chain recombines TRBV28 with TRBJ2-1, with no clear D. Trimming stripped 10 bases from V and 4 bases from J, with 20 bases between. CDR1 and CDR2 from the germline V gene are MDHEN and SYDVKM. This CDR3 is built from 15 residues. CDR3 coding DNA: TGTGCCACCACGAACGGGTTTGGTTCTTACAATGAGCAGTTCTTC. It encodes CATTNGFGSYNEQFF.

The chain combines TRBV15 with TRBJ2-7; D may be TRBD2 (7 bases). This CDR3 contains 17 residues. CDR1 is LNHNV and CDR2 is YYDKDF in the germline V gene (reference sequence). Trimming took 0 bases from V and 1 from J, leaving 16 bases between them. DNA for the CDR3: TGTGCCACCAGCAGAGATCAAGGGGGGGCAAGATCCTACGAGCAGTACTTC. Its translation is CATSRDQGGARSYEQYF.

This rearrangement joins TRBV29-1 to TRBJ2-7; D is possibly TRBD2 (6 bases). This CDR3 has 11 amino acids. V was clipped by 3 bases and J by 3 bases, with 6 bases between them. Germline V lookup: CDR1 SQVTM, CDR2 ANQGSEA. The CDR3 region is CSVEGGYEQYF. CDR3 in DNA: TGCAGCGTTGAGGGGGGCTACGAGCAGTACTTC.

The chain uses TRBV27 and TRBJ1-2, with D possibly being TRBD1 (6 bases). Per the germline V gene, CDR1 is MNHEY and CDR2 is SMNVEV (reference sequence). The CDR3 totals 13 residues. With 5 bases removed from V and 6 bases from J, the gap between germline ends came to 13 bases. CDR3 in amino acids: CASSITGSHGYTF. The CDR3 bases are TGTGCCAGCAGTATCACAGGGTCCCATGGCTACACCTTC.

The rearrangement links TRBV30 to TRBJ2-2; TRBD2 aligns across 7 bases. The CDR3 consists of 17 residues. V dropped 0 bases and J dropped 5; count of bases not matched to a gene: 12. CDR1 GTSNPN and CDR2 SVGIG come from the germline V gene (reference sequence). CDR3 coding DNA: TGTGCCTGGAGTGTAGTACAACTCGCTAGCGGTACCGGGGAGCTGTTTTTT. Translation gives CAWSVVQLASGTGELFF.

This chain uses TRBV7-9 with TRBJ2-7; TRBD2 is a possible D gene (6 bases). CDR1 and CDR2 from the germline V gene are SEHNR and FQNEAQ (reference sequence). V lost 3 bases and J 2 bases, leaving 8 bases between the germline ends. The CDR3 is 13 residues long. The CDR3 bases are TGTGCCAGCAGCTTCGGGGAGGCCTACGAGCAGTACTTC. This gives the protein CASSFGEAYEQYF.

CDR3 sequence: CASNNRADTQYF. The DNA of the CDR3 is TGTGCCAGCAATAATCGAGCAGATACGCAGTATTTT. This chain joins TRBV6-6 and TRBJ2-3; D gene unclear. The CDR3 sequence is 12 residues long. CDR1 and CDR2 from the germline V gene are MNHNY and SVGAGI (reference sequence). Trimming took 7 bases from V and 4 from J, leaving 9 bases between them.